These 30 T cell receptor beta chains share one sample of origin, sequenced in a study of HIV-infected patients and healthy controls (dated by TCRdb to about 2014). Whole blood was used without cell fractionation, so all unsorted peripheral T cells were reflected in the repertoire. Library preparation was by 5' RACE. The instrument was an Illumina MiSeq. SuperScript III was used to reverse transcribe 500 ng RNA with primers targeting the alpha and beta constant regions. Separate alpha and beta chain libraries were generated by chain-specific third strand synthesis with multiplexing indices. TCRdb cleaned the public reads at Q25 with fastp, built clones with MiXCR and kept in-frame beta chains. Every CDR3 protein is listed once, alongside the most common genes and DNA of its rows. Recorded for this sample are roughly 25,000 distinct CDR3 sequences; 8% to 10% of them occurred a single time. About 4% of the sample rests with the top ten.

The sequencing sample was made of blood. The source of these receptors is an adult in good health.

The chain has TRBV20-1 and TRBJ2-3; TRBD2 matches at 10 bases. The CDR3 is 16 residues long. Trimming removed 3 bases from V and 1 base from J; junction bases left unmatched: 7. CDR1 DFQATT and CDR2 SNEGSKA come from the germline V gene (reference sequence). The CDR3 DNA reads as TGCAGTGCTAGCCCCATAGGGACTAGCGGCACAGATACGCAGTATTTT. Its translation is CSASPIGTSGTDTQYF.

The J gene is TRBJ2-5, the V gene TRBV4-2, with 9 positions matching TRBD2. V gave up 1 base and J gave up 1 base; unmatched junction bases: 7. Per the germline V gene, CDR1 is LGHNA and CDR2 is YNFKEQ. The CDR3 has 17 amino acids. The CDR3 nucleotides are TGTGCCAGCAGCCAAGGAATTCGGCGGGGGGGCCAAGAGACCCAGTACTTC. As protein: CASSQGIRRGGQETQYF.

This clonotype was seen ten or more times. CDR3: CARHWAEAFF. Written as DNA, the CDR3 is TGTGCCAGACATTGGGCTGAAGCTTTCTTT. The chain joins TRBV2 to TRBJ1-1, with D hard to call. Germline CDR1 is SNHLY and CDR2 is FYNNEI. Trimming left V 9 bases short and J 6 bases short, with 8 bases between. The CDR3 consists of 10 residues.

This clonotype was detected only a few times. This chain connects TRBV7-3 to TRBJ2-3; D possibly corresponds to TRBD2 (5 bases). Germline CDR1 reads SGHTA; CDR2 reads FQGTGA. With 3 bases removed from V and 6 bases from J, the gap between germline ends came to 19 bases. The CDR3 consists of 16 residues. The CDR3 is CASSLLSGSRLDTQYF. The CDR3 DNA follows: TGTGCCAGCAGCTTGCTTTCGGGGAGCCGTTTGGATACGCAGTATTTT.

Ten or more counts support this clonotype. J is TRBJ1-1 and V is TRBV10-3, with D possibly being TRBD1 (5 bases). With 0 bases removed from V and 6 bases from J, the gap between germline ends came to 17 bases. Per germline, CDR1 ENHRY and CDR2 SYGVKD. This CDR3 is 16 amino acids long. CDR3 in amino acids: CAISESWGRGSAEAFF. The CDR3 DNA sequence: TGTGCCATCAGTGAGTCCTGGGGCCGGGGCTCGGCTGAAGCTTTCTTT.

This clonotype was seen at least ten times. The V and J genes are TRBV27 and TRBJ1-4; D remains unclear. This CDR3 contains 9 residues. The V gene lost 6 bases and the J gene lost 8 bases, with 1 base spanning the gap. From germline, CDR1 is MNHEY and CDR2 SMNVEV (reference sequence). CDR3 nucleotides: TGTGCCAGCAGCGAAAAACTGTTTTTT. It codes for CASSEKLFF.

This clonotype was seen repeatedly, ten times or more. The rearrangement links TRBV6-4 to TRBJ2-3, with D possibly matching TRBD2 (6 bases). Trimming pared 10 bases from V and 4 bases from J, leaving 21 bases between. Germline V gives CDR1 MRHNA, CDR2 SNTAGT. The CDR3 length is 15 residues. CDR3 loop: CATRQFGGVADTQYF. The CDR3 region has the DNA TGTGCCACCCGACAGTTCGGGGGTGTCGCAGATACGCAGTATTTT.

This clonotype was found many times. This chain links TRBV27 with TRBJ2-3; the D gene is possibly TRBD2 (5 bases). Germline values: CDR1 MNHEY, CDR2 SMNVEV (reference sequence). The CDR3 has 15 amino acids. The ends were cut back, 8 bases at V and 5 bases at J, with 20 bases in the middle. DNA of the CDR3: TGTGCCAGCGCTACATGGCGGGCCGAAGTAGATACGCAGTATTTT. It codes for CASATWRAEVDTQYF.

The chain recombines TRBV7-3 with TRBJ1-4, with a tentative D call TRBD1 (6 bases). V was shortened by 4 bases and J by 5 bases, with 20 bases between the two germline ends. Germline V lookup: CDR1 SGHTA, CDR2 FQGTGA. The length of the CDR3 is 17 residues. The chain's CDR3 is CASSWFPETTGNEKLFF. CDR3 nucleotides: TGTGCCAGCAGCTGGTTTCCGGAGACCACAGGGAATGAAAAACTGTTTTTT.

This clonotype came up many times. The rearrangement links TRBV27 to TRBJ2-7; TRBD1 agrees at 9 bases. The CDR3 runs to 15 residues. The germline V gene encodes CDR1 MNHEY and CDR2 SMNVEV (reference sequence). V was pared by 5 bases and J by 4 bases, with 9 bases of the junction left unmatched. DNA for the CDR3: TGTGCCAGCAGTAATTCACAGGGGGCTAGGTACGAGCAGTACTTC. This gives the protein CASSNSQGARYEQYF.

The chain recombines TRBV27 with TRBJ2-3, with a tentative D call TRBD2 (5 bases). The V end lost 4 bases, the J end lost 2 bases, and 13 bases lay between the germline ends. This CDR3 spans 15 amino acids. Germline CDR1 MNHEY, CDR2 SMNVEV (reference sequence). The CDR3 is CASSSPRGITDTQYF. The CDR3 DNA reads TGTGCCAGCAGTTCCCCACGAGGGATCACAGATACGCAGTATTTT.

The CDR3 spells CAISRDRYNEQFF. DNA of the CDR3: TGTGCCATCAGCCGGGACAGGTACAATGAGCAGTTCTTC. J is TRBJ2-1 and V is TRBV10-3; the match to TRBD1 covers 8 bases. Trimming took 6 bases from V and 4 from J; bases not matched to a gene: 2. This CDR3 comprises 13 residues. Looked up from germline, CDR1 is ENHRY and CDR2 is SYGVKD.

This clonotype was observed many times. The rearrangement joins TRBV12-3 or TRBV12-4 to TRBJ1-6; D is uncertain. The CDR3 is 12 residues long. Trimming stripped 6 bases from V and 8 bases from J, with 8 bases between. CDR3 in DNA: TGTGCCAGCAGGCGGCTGGATTCACCCCTCCACTTT. Translated, it gives CASRRLDSPLHF.

The V gene is TRBV19, the J gene TRBJ1-5; weak D call: TRBD1 (5 bases). CDR1 and CDR2 from the germline V gene are LNHDA and SQIVND (reference sequence). Trimming removed 5 bases from V and 0 bases from J, with 5 bases in between. The CDR3 has 13 amino acids. The CDR3 loop is CASSGASNQPQHF. As DNA, the CDR3 is TGTGCCAGTAGTGGGGCTAGCAATCAGCCCCAGCATTTT.

This clonotype was recorded many times. The V and J genes are TRBV5-1 and TRBJ1-5; D remains ambiguous. Per germline, CDR1 SGHRS and CDR2 YFSETQ. V lost 4 bases to trimming and J lost 5 bases, with 10 bases between them. The CDR3 runs to 13 residues. Here the CDR3 DNA reads TGCGCCAGCAGCCGGGAGAGGGATCAGCCCCAGCATTTT. Translating gives CASSRERDQPQHF. Full variable domain (outside the CDR3, taken from reference TRBV5-1 and TRBJ1-5): KAGVTQTPRYLIKTRGQQVTLSCSPISGHRSVSWYQQTPGQGLQFLFEYFSETQRNKGNFPGRFSGRQFSNSRSEMNVSTLELGDSALYLCASSRERDQPQHFGDGTRLSIL.

This clonotype was recorded at least ten times. The CDR3, as DNA: TGTGCCACCAGTGGGGCAGGAAACATTCAGTACTTC. Protein product: CATSGAGNIQYF. This chain joins TRBV24-1 and TRBJ2-4; no clear D gene. Trimming shortened V by 5 bases and J by 6 bases, and 7 bases separated the two germline ends. Germline CDR1 is KGHDR and CDR2 is SFDVKD. This CDR3 contains 12 residues.

This clonotype was counted at least ten times. The chain links TRBV4-2 to TRBJ2-3; D remains ambiguous. The germline V gene encodes CDR1 LGHNA and CDR2 YNFKEQ. This CDR3 comprises 17 residues. V was cut by 1 base and J by 2 bases, with 16 bases left in between. DNA of the CDR3: TGTGCCAGCAGCCAAGGTTCGCCAGCGCGTCTCACAGATACGCAGTATTTT. This gives the protein CASSQGSPARLTDTQYF.

The V and J genes are TRBV29-1 and TRBJ1-4; D gene ambiguous. This CDR3 has 14 residues. The V and J ends lost 1 base and 5 bases respectively, with 11 bases between them. CDR1 and CDR2 (germline): SQVTM, ANQGSEA. The chain's CDR3 is CSVEVGFLNEKLFF. The DNA of the CDR3 is TGCAGCGTTGAAGTGGGATTTTTGAATGAAAAACTGTTTTTT. Based on the CDR3 plus reference TRBV29-1 and TRBJ1-4, the full variable domain is SAVISQKPSRDICQRGTSLTIQCQVDSQVTMMFWYRQQPGQSLTLIATANQGSEATYESGFVIDKFPISRPNLTFSTLTVSNMSPEDSSIYLCSVEVGFLNEKLFFGSGTQLSVL.

The chain employs TRBV4-2 and TRBJ1-1; 10 positions match TRBD1. Trimming removed 3 bases from V and 5 bases from J; junction bases left unmatched: 9. The CDR3 runs to 16 residues. Per the germline V gene, CDR1 is LGHNA and CDR2 is YNFKEQ. The CDR3 protein is CASSHGQGEVGTEAFF. DNA for the CDR3: TGTGCCAGCAGCCACGGACAGGGGGAAGTTGGGACTGAAGCTTTCTTT.

This clonotype was observed a few times. The gene calls are TRBV30 and TRBJ2-7, with D tentatively TRBD1 (6 bases). V was shortened by 0 bases and J by 2 bases, with 8 bases between the two germline ends. Per the germline V gene, CDR1 is GTSNPN and CDR2 is SVGIG (reference sequence). CDR3 length: 13 amino acids. CDR3 in DNA: TGTGCCTGGAGTGTACAGGGCACCTACGAGCAGTACTTC. This codes for CAWSVQGTYEQYF.

Ten or more counts support this clonotype. The CDR3 sequence: CSVGLAGRYNEQFF. The CDR3 bases are TGCAGCGTTGGCCTAGCGGGGCGCTACAATGAGCAGTTCTTC. The chain recombines TRBV29-1 with TRBJ2-1; 9 nucleotides agree with TRBD2. Germline V CDR1 and CDR2: SQVTM, ANQGSEA. The CDR3 sequence is 14 residues long. The trim removed 4 bases at V and 3 bases at J, leaving 4 bases unmatched.

By sample fraction, this clonotype is medium-sized. The CDR3 DNA follows: TGTGCCAGCAGTCCCCCTGGTGTGGGGGGAACCTACGAGCAGTACTTC. The encoded protein is CASSPPGVGGTYEQYF. The genes are TRBV25-1 and TRBJ2-7; tentative D call: TRBD2 (6 bases). The CDR3 contains 16 residues. The ends were cut back, 5 bases at V and 2 bases at J, with 19 bases in the middle. Germline V gene sequence: CDR1 MGHDK, CDR2 SYGVNS.

This clonotype was picked up many times. V usage is TRBV20-1 and J usage is TRBJ1-1; D might be TRBD1 (5 bases). The CDR3 is 12 residues long. V was cut by 7 bases and J by 7 bases, with 16 bases left in between. Germline lookup yields CDR1 DFQATT and CDR2 SNEGSKA (reference sequence). The CDR3 nucleotides are TGCAGTGTCGAGGCTTCGGACATTGAAGCTTTCTTT. It encodes CSVEASDIEAFF.

Ten or more counts support this clonotype. The chain couples TRBV2 to TRBJ1-5, with D possibly matching TRBD1 (6 bases). V lost 4 bases and J 1 base, leaving 11 bases between the germline ends. CDR3 size: 15 residues. The germline V gene encodes CDR1 SNHLY and CDR2 FYNNEI. The CDR3 spells CASSVIGGSNQPQHF. CDR3 nucleotides: TGTGCCAGCAGTGTCATAGGGGGGAGCAATCAGCCCCAGCATTTT.

This clonotype was counted ten times or more. The chain employs TRBV25-1 and TRBJ1-2; weak D call: TRBD1 (5 bases). Per the germline V gene, CDR1 is MGHDK and CDR2 is SYGVNS. Trimming pared 10 bases from V and 8 bases from J, leaving 20 bases between. The CDR3 runs 13 residues. The CDR3 region has the DNA TGTGCCACCGTCGTTGGGGGAGATGGCGGCTACACCTTC. Amino acid sequence: CATVVGGDGGYTF.

This clonotype has ten or more counts. In nucleotides, the CDR3 is TGTGCCAGCAGCCCAAGGCAGGCGAACACGGGGGAGCAGTACTTC. It translates to CASSPRQANTGEQYF. The chain recombines TRBV7-9 with TRBJ2-7, with D perhaps matching TRBD2 (5 bases). Trimming removed 5 bases at V and 7 bases at J, with 21 bases between. The CDR3 is 15 residues long. Germline V gives CDR1 SEHNR, CDR2 FQNEAQ (reference sequence). Looking up the rest from reference TRBV7-9 and TRBJ2-7 gives the full variable domain: DTGVSQNPRHKITKRGQNVTFRCDPISEHNRLYWYRQTLGQGPEFLTYFQNEAQLEKSRLLSDRFSAERPKGSFSTLEIQRTEQGDSAMYLCASSPRQANTGEQYFGPGTRLTVT.

At least ten counts were recorded for this clonotype. The chain has TRBV28 and TRBJ1-2; 7 positions match TRBD1. This CDR3 region has 14 residues. Germline trimming cut 6 bases from V and 5 bases from J; bases unmatched to any gene: 9. Germline loops: CDR1 MDHEN, CDR2 SYDVKM. The CDR3 region is CASRSGQTGYGYTF. CDR3 in DNA: TGTGCCAGCAGATCGGGACAGACTGGGTATGGCTACACCTTC.

The V gene is TRBV20-1, the J gene TRBJ2-3; the D gene is possibly TRBD2 (6 bases). CDR3 length: 15 amino acids. Trimming removed 3 bases from V and 0 bases from J, with 13 bases in between. Germline values: CDR1 DFQATT, CDR2 SNEGSKA (reference sequence). The chain's CDR3 is CSASGGTFSTDTQYF. DNA of the CDR3: TGCAGTGCTAGTGGCGGGACGTTTAGCACAGATACGCAGTATTTT.

This clonotype was detected many times. The V and J genes are TRBV29-1 and TRBJ2-3; the D is unclear. Germline CDR1 SQVTM, CDR2 ANQGSEA. The CDR3 totals 11 residues. Trimming removed 3 bases from V and 0 bases from J, with 1 base in between. The CDR3 DNA is TGCAGCGTTGATAGCACAGATACGCAGTATTTT. This sequence encodes CSVDSTDTQYF.

The chain couples TRBV7-2 to TRBJ1-2; 7 bases match TRBD1. Germline CDR1 SGHTA, CDR2 FQGNSA. The CDR3 runs to 16 residues. The ends lost 5 bases at V and 4 bases at J; junction bases unmatched: 13. The chain's CDR3 is CASSLRQGSLVYGYTF. The CDR3 DNA reads TGTGCCAGCAGCCTTCGACAGGGAAGTCTTGTCTATGGCTACACCTTC.